Shown below are 29 T cell receptor delta chains from a single sample sequenced in a study of gamma delta lymphoproliferative disorders and STAT genes. Sequencing used genomic DNA taken from PBMCs of patients and controls. TCRdb re-called the multiplex PCR reads with CATT. This table has 700 or so delta-chain clones, about 1.7% appearing once. The sample comprised blood. Every receptor here comes from a human donor in good health.

Concerning this clone: In the same sample, other DNA sequences code for this CDR3. The V call is TRDV2, the J call TRDJ1; 9 bases are shared with TRDD3. There are 16 residues in the CDR3. With 2 bases clipped from V and 4 bases from J, the junction kept 10 bases outside the gene matches. The germline gives CDR1 GEAIGNYY, CDR2 EKD. CDR3 coding DNA: TGTGCCTGTGACATTGTGGGGGATAGCGGTATCGATAAACTCATCTTT. It translates to CACDIVGDSGIDKLIF.

This clone has just a few counts. This probably arose from a read error, given a far larger clone one base away. The V gene is TRDV2, the J gene TRDJ1; 12 nucleotides align to TRDD3. CDR3 length equals 20 residues. The germline CDR1 and CDR2 sequences are GEAIGNYY and EKD. In DNA, the CDR3 is TGTGCCTGTGACACCGTCGGGCACGGGGATCCTGGGGGATACGCCGATAAACCCATCTTT. This encodes CACDTVGHGDPGGYADKPIF.

Remarks on this clone: A read error likely explains this, since a far larger clone differs by one base. Different DNA sequences within this sample yield the same CDR3. CDR3 sequence: CACDTLGDTRGKLIF. DNA of the CDR3: TGTGCCTGCGACACCCTGGGGGATACGCGGGGTAAACTCATCTTT. The J gene is TRDJ1, the V gene TRDV2; TRDD3 matches 12 bases. The CDR3 has 15 residues. Germline loops: CDR1 GEAIGNYY, CDR2 EKD.

About this clone: TCRdb shows a much larger clone's protein in place of this DNA's translation, and the two differ at residue 15, likely through a read error; the protein shown is translated from the DNA. The chain combines TRDV2 with TRDJ3, with 12 bases lining up with TRDD3. Per germline, CDR1 GEAIGNYY and CDR2 EKD. The CDR3 covers 20 residues. The CDR3 nucleotides read TGTGCCTGTGACACGGGCGGGCTGGGGGATACGAAATGGGACGCCCGACAGATGTTTTTC. This gives the protein CACDTGGLGDTKWDARQMFF.

With regard to this clone: TCRdb shows a much larger clone's protein in place of this DNA's translation, and the two differ at residue 9, likely through a read error; the protein shown is translated from the DNA. The chain joins TRDV2 to TRDJ1; a weak D match, TRDD3 (5 bases). There are 15 residues in the CDR3. Germline CDR1 reads GEAIGNYY; CDR2 reads EKD. V gave up 0 bases and J gave up 1 base, with 11 bases separating them. CDR3 amino acids: CACDTVGECTDKLIF. Here the CDR3 DNA reads TGTGCCTGTGACACCGTCGGGGAGTGCACCGATAAACTCATCTTT.

In this sample, this clone turned up a few times. A read error is likely here: a far larger clone is one base away. The chain employs TRDV1 and TRDJ1; 11 nucleotides align to TRDD3. CDR3 length equals 23 residues. Looked up from germline, CDR1 is TSWWSYY and CDR2 is QGS. CDR3 nucleotide sequence: TGTGCTCTTGGGGAACTCGTCCGGCTGCGGCGGATGTACTGGGGGATAACAACCGATAAACTCACCTTT. Encoded protein: CALGELVRLRRMYWGITTDKLTF.

This clone was picked up a small number of times. This sequence is one base from a far larger clone and is likely a read error. Additional DNA sequences in this sample encode the identical CDR3. The V gene is TRDV2, the J gene TRDJ1, with TRDD3 identical over 12 bases. CDR3 length equals 20 residues. The germline gives CDR1 GEAIGNYY, CDR2 EKD. The CDR3 region is CACDTVGHGDPGGYADKLIF. The DNA of the CDR3 is TGTGCTTGTGACACCGTCGGGCACGGGGATCCTGGGGGATACGCCGATAAACTCATCTTT.

The sample holds a few counts of this clone. TCRdb attributes to this sequence the protein of a much larger clone, which differs from the DNA translation at residue 13; a read error is likely, and the protein displayed is translated from the DNA. The chain recombines TRDV2 with TRDJ1, with TRDD3 identical over 12 bases. V trimming: 3 bases; J trimming: 6 bases; junction bases outside the gene matches: 13. In germline, CDR1 is GEAIGNYY, CDR2 EKD. This CDR3 is 17 amino acids long. The CDR3 is CACDEVLGDTGPNKLIF. The DNA for the CDR3 is TGTGCCTGTGACGAGGTACTGGGGGATACTGGGCCCAATAAACTCATCTTT.

With regard to this clone: A far more abundant clone sits one base away, making this likely a read error. The sample holds other DNA sequences that translate to the same CDR3. V usage is TRDV2 and J usage is TRDJ1; TRDD3 matches at 12 bases. V trimming: 0 bases; J trimming: 3 bases; junction bases outside the gene matches: 16. This CDR3 has 20 amino acids. Germline V gene sequence: CDR1 GEAIGNYY, CDR2 EKD. CDR3 coding DNA: TGTGCCTGTGACACCGTCGGACACGGGGATCCTGGGGGATACGCCGATAAACTCATCTTT. Residues: CACDTVGHGDPGGYADKLIF.

This clone is large within its sample. Other DNA sequences of this sample code for an identical CDR3. V usage is TRDV2 and J usage is TRDJ1; D is possibly TRDD3 (5 bases). The germline V and J ends were trimmed by 0 bases and 2 bases, with 24 bases remaining between them. This CDR3 is 19 amino acids long. Germline V gene lookup returns CDR1 GEAIGNYY and CDR2 EKD. The CDR3 nucleotides read TGTGCCTGTGACACCGAGGTCCGGGGGGGCCACAGGGCGACCGATAAACTCATCTTT. As protein: CACDTEVRGGHRATDKLIF.

This clone was recorded a few times. This likely stems from a read error, as it lies one base from a far larger clone. The sample carries other DNA sequences with the same CDR3. The chain links TRDV2 to TRDJ3, with D perhaps TRDD3 (6 bases). The CDR3 totals 18 residues. Germline V gene lookup returns CDR1 GEAIGNYY and CDR2 EKD. The CDR3 DNA reads as TGTGCCTGTGACACCGGACGCGGGGATTCCTGGGACACCCGACAAATGTTTTTC. Amino acid sequence: CACDTGRGDSWDTRQMFF.

This clone is judged large. The same CDR3 can be traced to other DNA sequences in this sample. The rearrangement joins TRDV2 to TRDJ1; 12 positions agree with TRDD3. The CDR3 has 18 amino acids. Germline V gene lookup returns CDR1 GEAIGNYY and CDR2 EKD. The ends lost 1 base at V and 4 bases at J; junction bases unmatched: 12. Written as DNA, the CDR3 is TGTGCCTGTGACACTCTCAGTACTGGGGGATACTTGGGCGATAAACTCATCTTT. Its protein is CACDTLSTGGYLGDKLIF.

There are a few counts of this clone. A J gene of TRDJ1 was called, though the V gene was not; no DNA check was done on the table's D call, TRDD3. This CDR3 contains 25 residues. The DNA of the CDR3 is TGTGCTTCATTGTGCCTTCCCCCGACTTACTGGGGGATACGCTATTCGGGACTGTACACCGATAAACTCATCTTT. Amino acid sequence: CASLCLPPTYWGIRYSGLYTDKLIF.

This clone was observed a handful of times. A read error is the likely source, as a far larger clone sits one nucleotide away. No V gene was called, though TRDJ1 was called as the J gene; the table's D call, TRDD3, has no DNA check behind it. This CDR3 is built from 24 residues. Here the CDR3 DNA reads TGTGCAGCAAACGTCGGCCTTCCGGGGGAATTGCGCCTGGGGGATACCTTCCCCGCCGATAAACTCATCTTT. This translates into CAANVGLPGELRLGDTFPADKLIF.

This clone was detected only a few times. Since a far larger clone is one base different, this is likely a read error. The same CDR3 is also encoded by other DNA sequences in this sample. The V and J genes are TRDV2 and TRDJ1; 7 positions match TRDD3. J was trimmed by 0 bases and V by 0 bases; bases with no gene match: 6. The CDR3 contains 16 residues. Germline values: CDR1 GEAIGNYY, CDR2 EKD. The CDR3 coding sequence is TGTGCCTGTGACACCGTAGGCGGGGGATACACCGATAAACTCATCTTT. Translation: CACDTVGGGYTDKLIF.

With respect to this clone: A far larger clone is a single base away, which makes a read error likely. V usage is TRDV2 and J usage is TRDJ3, with 10 bases lining up with TRDD3. The CDR3 loop spans 20 amino acids. The trim removed 3 bases at V and 3 bases at J, leaving 13 bases unmatched. Germline CDR1 reads GEAIGNYY; CDR2 reads EKD. Here the CDR3 DNA reads TGTGCCTGTGACTTCGTACTGGGGGATCCGAGCTTCTGGGACACCCGACAGATGTTTTTC. As protein: CACDFVLGDPSFWDTRQMFF.

With respect to this clone: The mismatch at residue 12 between this DNA's translation and the TCRdb protein of a much larger clone likely reflects a read error; the protein shown is translated from the DNA. CDR3 residues: CACDTVTPRGNGYTDKLIF. The CDR3 DNA reads TGTGCCTGTGACACCGTGACACCCCGGGGGAACGGATACACCGATAAACTCATCTTT. This chain uses TRDV2 with TRDJ1; TRDD3 is a possible D gene (6 bases). Germline assignment: CDR1 GEAIGNYY and CDR2 EKD. The CDR3 covers 19 residues. V was trimmed by 0 bases and J by 0 bases, leaving 22 bases between them.

With regard to this clone: A single base is all that separates this from a far larger clone, so a read error is likely. J is TRDJ1 and V is TRDV2, with 9 bases lining up with TRDD3. Germline CDR1 is GEAIGNYY and CDR2 is EKD. The CDR3 runs to 27 residues. The CDR3 sequence: CACDTFLLRLKWGIVYWGSPYTDKPIF. The CDR3 nucleotides read TGTGCCTGTGACACCTTCCTACTACGGTTGAAGTGGGGGATCGTCTACTGGGGGAGCCCCTACACCGATAAACCCATCTTT.

The table lists this clone with a few counts. This likely came from a read error, as a far larger clone is one base away. This CDR3 is also generated by other DNA sequences in the sample. The chain couples TRDV2 to TRDJ1; TRDD3 might be the D (5 bases). The CDR3 totals 15 residues. Per the germline V gene, CDR1 is GEAIGNYY and CDR2 is EKD. The DNA of the CDR3 is TGTGCCTGTGACACCGTCGGGGAGTACACTGATAAACTCATCTTT. Translation gives CACDTVGEYTDKLIF.

This clone was found a few times. A read error is the likely source, as a far larger clone sits one nucleotide away. This chain connects TRDV2 to TRDJ3, with 13 bases lining up with TRDD3. CDR1 is GEAIGNYY, CDR2 EKD, per germline. After removal of 3 bases from V and 2 bases from J, the junction contained 15 bases not matched to a gene. This CDR3 comprises 22 residues. The CDR3 nucleotides are TGTGCCTGTGACGCCCCCCCGATACTGGGGGATACGCGAGCCTGGGACACCCGACAGATGTTTTTC. Its translation: CACDAPPILGDTRAWDTRQMFF.

This clone was detected only a few times. It is likely a read error: a sequence one base away is far more abundant. The same CDR3 also results from other DNA sequences found in this sample. This rearrangement joins TRDV2 to TRDJ1; TRDD3 matches at 12 bases. Germline V gene lookup returns CDR1 GEAIGNYY and CDR2 EKD. CDR3 length: 18 amino acids. The CDR3 DNA reads as TGTGCCTGTGACACTCTCAGTACTGGGGGATACTTGGGCGATAAACTTATCTTT. Translation: CACDTLSTGGYLGDKLIF.

Regarding this clone: TCRdb attributes to this sequence the protein of a much larger clone, which differs from the DNA translation at residue 16; a read error is likely, and the protein displayed is translated from the DNA. The chain carries TRDV2 and TRDJ1; 8 nucleotides agree with TRDD3. The CDR3 length is 18 residues. CDR1 is GEAIGNYY and CDR2 is EKD in the germline V gene. CDR3 loop: CACDTVGTGGSYTDKPIF. The CDR3 bases are TGTGCCTGTGACACGGTGGGTACTGGGGGGTCGTACACCGATAAACCCATCTTT.

This clone was counted only a few times. A far larger clone is only one base removed, so a read error is likely. This chain links TRDV2 with TRDJ1, with 8 nucleotides matching TRDD3. Germline CDR1 and CDR2: GEAIGNYY and EKD. The CDR3 runs 24 residues. With 3 bases clipped from V and 0 bases from J, the junction kept 32 bases outside the gene matches. The CDR3 DNA follows: TGTGCCTGTGACCCTTTGGGGAAAAGACCTCTGGATACTGGGGGCTATATGCACACCGATAAACTCATCTTT. Its protein is CACDPLGKRPLDTGGYMHTDKLIF.

About this clone itself: A far larger clone is one base from this, pointing to a likely read error. Different DNA sequences within this sample yield the same CDR3. The genes are TRDV2 and TRDJ1, with 13 nucleotides matching TRDD3. The germline CDR1 and CDR2 sequences are GEAIGNYY and EKD. The length of the CDR3 is 18 residues. This chain's CDR3 is CACDTLLGDTRSTDKLIF. In DNA form, the CDR3 reads TGTGCCTGCGACACCTTACTGGGGGATACGCGGAGTACCGATAAACTCATCTTT.

Concerning this clone: TCRdb's protein for this DNA is that of a much larger clone and differs from the translation at residue 8, likely a read error; the protein shown is the DNA translation. V is TRDV2 and J is TRDJ1; 7 nucleotides match TRDD3. Germline-derived CDR1 and CDR2 are GEAIGNYY and EKD. This CDR3 comprises 17 residues. V lost 3 bases to trimming and J lost 3 bases; unmatched junction nucleotides: 15. The CDR3 region has the DNA TGTGCCTGTGACGAGGTACTGAGGGATACTGGGCCCGATAAACTCATCTTT. This codes for CACDEVLRDTGPDKLIF.

To note about this clone: It differs at one base from a far larger clone, so likely a read error. This chain links TRDV2 with TRDJ1, with a tentative D call TRDD3 (6 bases). Germline V gene data show CDR1 as GEAIGNYY and CDR2 as EKD. CDR3 length: 18 residues. DNA of the CDR3: TGTGCCTGTGACACCATCCTAGGTGGGGGTCCCTACACCGATAAACTCACCTTT. Residues: CACDTILGGGPYTDKLTF.

Comments on this clone: The protein that TCRdb holds for this DNA derives from a much larger clone and differs from the translated DNA at residue 15, which likely indicates a read error; the protein shown here is translated from the DNA. The chain employs TRDV2 and TRDJ3; 13 bases match TRDD3. The junction had 15 bases not matched to a gene; V was cut back by 0 bases and J by 5 bases. The CDR3 covers 22 residues. Looked up from germline, CDR1 is GEAIGNYY and CDR2 is EKD. CDR3 DNA: TGTGCCTGTGACACCCCCCCGATACTGGGGGATACGCGAGCCCGGGACACCCGACAGATGTTTTTC. This sequence encodes CACDTPPILGDTRARDTRQMFF.

In its sample, this clone is medium-sized (0.01 to 0.1%). Given a far larger clone just one base away, this is likely a sequencing read error. The chain couples TRDV2 to TRDJ1, with no clear D. In germline, CDR1 is GEAIGNYY, CDR2 EKD. Trimming left V 5 bases short and J 3 bases short, with 15 bases between. The length of the CDR3 is 14 residues. This CDR3 is CACVEVSTADKLIF. The CDR3 nucleotides are TGTGCCTGTGTGGAGGTTTCGACCGCCGATAAACTCATCTTT.

In the case of this clone: TCRdb's entry gives the protein of a much larger clone, which mismatches this DNA's translation at residue 3, likely from a read error; the protein reported here is translated from the DNA. The chain uses TRDV1 and TRDJ1, with a possible D match to TRDD2 (9 bases). The CDR3 sequence is 21 residues long. Germline V CDR1 and CDR2: TSWWSYY, QGS. The DNA for the CDR3 is TGTGCTCCTGGGGTCATCCTTCCTACTTACCGGGGGATATTAAGGGCCGATAAACTCATCTTT. It is translated as CAPGVILPTYRGILRADKLIF.